This T cell receptor beta chain was recorded in a study of sequential checkpoint blockade in melanoma. Study-level background: Arm A got nivolumab then ipilimumab; arm B the reverse, 1:1.

Using immunoSEQ multiplex PCR, the repertoire was profiled, and TCRdb retains in-frame clones only, with some absent. The table records 8,400 or so clones, just under 65% of them present only once. Germline loops: CDR1 SGDLS, CDR2 YYNGEE. Trimming cost V 5 bases and J 1 base; bases outside gene matches: 4. This CDR3 spans 14 amino acids. Documented treatment: randomized to nivolumab then ipilimumab (arm A) or the reverse (arm B). No patient had prior DNA-damaging chemotherapy. The sample was CD8+ T cells sorted from blood (inferred from file names), taken from a patient given nivolumab and ipilimumab in sequence. This chain connects TRBV9 to TRBJ1-2; TRBD1 matches 8 bases. This TCR was recovered from a human patient with melanoma. Some clones in this sample may be carry-over from other donors' samples. The CDR3: CASRTGADNYGYTF. CDR3 nucleotides: TGTGCCAGCAGGACAGGGGCCGATAACTATGGCTACACCTTC.